Detailed here is one T cell receptor (beta chain). Antigen unknown. The data belong to a study of blood T cells in healthy people across ages. From germline, CDR1 is MNHEY and CDR2 SVGEGT. The CDR3 totals 15 residues. Trimming cost V 0 bases and J 2 bases, with 8 bases left between them. Primed by a sample-barcoded 5' primer and a J-beta primer mix, a second PCR proceeded for about 6 to 12 cycles. TCRdb called the 5' RACE reads again in MiXCR, with one record for every CDR3 protein. The sample shows around 990,000 distinct CDR3 sequences, approximately 25% of them seen only once. Regarding the study as a whole: In these data, TCR beta diversity tracked strongly with naive T cell percentage.

This same sample was also part of a study on T cells of mothers and their children. That source reports: Sequencing got over 9.5 million TCR beta CDR3 reads from each mother and approximately 3 million from each child.

The sequenced sample was blood. The receptor comes from a girl between 2 and 10 years old in good health. The gene calls are TRBV6-2 or TRBV6-3 and TRBJ2-4; D perhaps matches TRBD2 (5 bases). The CDR3 region is CASSYSGGPKNIQYF. The DNA for the CDR3 is TGTGCCAGCAGTTACTCCGGCGGGCCCAAAAACATTCAGTACTTC.